Listed here are 9 T cell receptor beta chains from one sample, sequenced in a study of HIV-infected patients and healthy controls. One entry per CDR3 protein, called by TCRdb with MiXCR from the 5' RACE reads. The sample consists of 65,000 to 70,000 distinct CDR3 sequences, roughly 16% of them appearing once. The material sequenced was CD4+ T cells from blood. The receptors shown here come from a human donor in good health.

The chain links TRBV19 to TRBJ2-1, with 9 bases aligning to TRBD2. With 6 bases clipped from V and 8 bases from J, the junction kept 14 bases outside the gene matches. Germline CDR1 reads LNHDA; CDR2 reads SQIVND (reference sequence). The CDR3 spans 16 residues. This CDR3 reads CASSNLTSGRRDEQFF. CDR3 nucleotides: TGTGCCAGTAGCAATCTAACGAGCGGGAGGCGGGATGAGCAGTTCTTC.

V usage is TRBV24-1 and J usage is TRBJ2-1; 8 bases match TRBD2. J was trimmed by 0 bases and V by 4 bases; bases with no gene match: 7. This CDR3 has 17 residues. Germline CDR1 is KGHDR and CDR2 is SFDVKD. The DNA for the CDR3 is TGTGCCACCAGTGAACCCACTAGCGGCAGCTCCTACAATGAGCAGTTCTTC. This codes for CATSEPTSGSSYNEQFF.

In this sample, this clonotype turned up many times. The chain recombines TRBV4-1 with TRBJ2-3; D unclear. V dropped 5 bases and J dropped 5 bases, with 14 bases sitting between them. The germline gives CDR1 MGHRA, CDR2 YSYEKL. This CDR3 has 14 amino acids. CDR3 DNA: TGCGCCAGCAGCGCAGGCCCGTGGGAAGATACGCAGTATTTT. It specifies CASSAGPWEDTQYF.

This clonotype was observed many times. This sequence joins TRBV7-9 and TRBJ2-7; 10 nucleotides agree with TRBD2. This CDR3 region has 15 residues. Per germline, CDR1 SEHNR and CDR2 FQNEAQ (reference sequence). V was clipped by 1 base and J by 9 bases; unmatched bases: 9. The CDR3 DNA reads as TGTGCCAGCAGCTTAGGTTCTAGCGGGAGAGCTGGGCAGTACTTC. Protein product: CASSLGSSGRAGQYF.

This clonotype was counted many times. The V gene is TRBV5-1, the J gene TRBJ2-1, with TRBD2 as a possible D gene (5 bases). Trimming left V 0 bases short and J 1 base short, with 8 bases between. The CDR3 has 15 residues. Germline CDR1 is SGHRS and CDR2 is YFSETQ. The CDR3: CASSLGAASYNEQFF. DNA for the CDR3: TGCGCCAGCAGCTTGGGAGCGGCTTCCTACAATGAGCAGTTCTTC.

The rearrangement uses TRBV7-2 and TRBJ1-3; D is undetermined. The CDR3 sequence is 14 residues long. Germline-derived CDR1 and CDR2 are SGHTA and FQGNSA. The germline V and J ends were trimmed by 1 base and 6 bases, with 10 bases remaining between them. CDR3 region: CASSLERRTNTIYF. The DNA of the CDR3 is TGTGCCAGCAGCTTAGAGAGGCGGACAAACACCATATATTTT.

The chain combines TRBV20-1 with TRBJ1-4; D uncertain. Germline values: CDR1 DFQATT, CDR2 SNEGSKA (reference sequence). The V end lost 3 bases, the J end lost 7 bases, and 18 bases lay between the germline ends. This CDR3 has 15 residues. The CDR3 DNA follows: TGCAGTGCTAGGGGAGTGACCCTACCAGGTGAAAAACTGTTTTTT. This sequence encodes CSARGVTLPGEKLFF.

The chain joins TRBV7-9 to TRBJ2-3, with D maybe TRBD2 (5 bases). CDR3 length: 14 residues. V lost 5 bases, J lost 2 bases, and 11 bases lay in between. Germline loops: CDR1 SEHNR, CDR2 FQNEAQ (reference sequence). DNA for the CDR3: TGTGCCAGCAGCCGACTATTTTCCACAGATACGCAGTATTTT. Translated, it gives CASSRLFSTDTQYF.

The J gene is TRBJ1-2, the V gene TRBV29-1; TRBD1 agrees at 7 bases. Trimming took 5 bases from V and 7 from J; bases not matched to a gene: 1. The length of the CDR3 is 10 residues. From germline, CDR1 is SQVTM and CDR2 ANQGSEA. The CDR3 sequence: CSVSGGGYTF. DNA of the CDR3: TGCAGCGTTTCAGGGGGTGGCTACACCTTC.